These 18 T cell receptor beta chains were sequenced from one sample in a study of human T cells and chemical hapten exposure. Stated time point: pre-sensitization, week 0. Stated treatment: therapeutic diphenylcyclopropenone sensitization with weekly scalp DPC. MiXCR, applied by TCRdb to the RACE reads, yields one record per CDR3 protein. The sample holds roughly 110,000 distinct CDR3 sequences, 9% to 15% seen once. The input for sequencing was whole blood, taken in connection with sensitization to the hapten diphenylcyclopropenone (DPC). The receptor set was obtained from a woman aged 45-59 years with alopecia areata. Some clones in this sample may be carry-over from other donors' samples.

The table lists this clonotype with a few counts. The chain carries TRBV20-1 and TRBJ2-7, with 9 bases identical to TRBD1. The CDR3 extends over 14 amino acids. Germline CDR1 and CDR2: DFQATT and SNEGSKA (reference sequence). J lost 0 bases, V lost 4 bases, and 4 bases had no gene match. This CDR3 is CSAKGTGSSYEQYF. CDR3 in DNA: TGCAGTGCTAAAGGGACAGGGAGCTCCTACGAGCAGTACTTC.

This clonotype was detected a few times. The chain combines TRBV7-6 with TRBJ2-5, with TRBD2 matching 11 bases. The V segment lost 1 base and the J segment 2 bases; nucleotides outside the gene matches: 6. There are 17 residues in the CDR3. Germline assignment: CDR1 SGHVS and CDR2 FNYEAQ. The DNA of the CDR3 is TGTGCCAGCAGCTTAGGAGGGGGGACTAGCGGACAAGAGACCCAGTACTTC. It specifies CASSLGGGTSGQETQYF.

This clonotype was seen many times. This sequence joins TRBV27 and TRBJ2-1, with D hard to call. The CDR3 covers 14 residues. Germline V gives CDR1 MNHEY, CDR2 SMNVEV (reference sequence). V gave up 4 bases and J gave up 4 bases, with 11 bases separating them. DNA of the CDR3: TGTGCCAGCAGTTCAGGATCCGGGTACAATGAGCAGTTCTTC. It is translated as CASSSGSGYNEQFF.

This clonotype was observed a handful of times. V usage is TRBV7-2 and J usage is TRBJ2-3, with D unclear. Germline lookup yields CDR1 SGHTA and CDR2 FQGNSA. The CDR3 contains 16 residues. The V end lost 1 base, the J end lost 0 bases, and 11 bases lay between the germline ends. The CDR3 region is CASSLEGSFSTDTQYF. The CDR3 DNA reads as TGTGCCAGCAGCTTAGAGGGCAGTTTTAGCACAGATACGCAGTATTTT.

Only a few counts were recorded for this clonotype. The V gene is TRBV20-1, the J gene TRBJ2-1, with 9 bases fitting TRBD1. The CDR3 extends over 12 amino acids. The J segment lost 7 bases and the V segment lost 5 bases, leaving 3 bases of the junction unmatched. The germline V gene has CDR1 DFQATT and CDR2 SNEGSKA (reference sequence). CDR3 sequence reads: CSAGTGQNEQFF. In DNA, the CDR3 is TGCAGTGCTGGGACAGGGCAGAATGAGCAGTTCTTC.

This chain links TRBV7-9 with TRBJ2-3, with 9 bases fitting TRBD1. CDR1 and CDR2 from the germline V gene are SEHNR and FQNEAQ (reference sequence). CDR3 length equals 15 residues. The ends lost 5 bases at V and 4 bases at J; junction bases unmatched: 7. DNA for the CDR3: TGTGCCAGCAGCCAACAGGGGGCAGGGCCAGATACGCAGTATTTT. Its translation: CASSQQGAGPDTQYF.

This clonotype was counted ten times or more. V and J are TRBV15 and TRBJ2-7; D possibly corresponds to TRBD1 (5 bases). CDR3 size: 16 residues. The germline V and J ends were trimmed by 0 bases and 4 bases, with 16 bases remaining between them. CDR1 is LNHNV, CDR2 YYDKDF, per germline (reference sequence). The CDR3 coding sequence is TGTGCCACCAGCAGAGATGCAAGGGGCCTTAAGTACGAGCAGTACTTC. As protein: CATSRDARGLKYEQYF.

The rearrangement joins TRBV28 to TRBJ1-6, with D possibly TRBD1 on 5 matching bases. This CDR3 region has 14 residues. Germline V lookup: CDR1 MDHEN, CDR2 SYDVKM. V was trimmed by 6 bases and J by 7 bases, leaving 13 bases between them. CDR3 DNA: TGTGCCAGCAGGGGGGAGCATCGGAATTCACCCCTCCACTTT. Encoded protein: CASRGEHRNSPLHF.

V and J are TRBV2 and TRBJ2-2; TRBD1 aligns across 8 bases. The V segment lost 5 bases and the J segment 5 bases; nucleotides outside the gene matches: 7. Looked up from germline, CDR1 is SNHLY and CDR2 is FYNNEI. This CDR3 contains 15 residues. CDR3 sequence (DNA): TGTGCCAGCAGTAGGGCGACAGGGGATACCGGGGAGCTGTTTTTT. Its protein product is CASSRATGDTGELFF.

The V and J genes are TRBV20-1 and TRBJ1-1; D unresolved. V dropped 3 bases and J dropped 7 bases, with 15 bases sitting between them. Looked up from germline, CDR1 is DFQATT and CDR2 is SNEGSKA (reference sequence). CDR3 length: 13 residues. CDR3 sequence reads: CSASVGNTIEAFF. For the CDR3, the DNA is TGCAGTGCTAGTGTGGGGAATACAATTGAAGCTTTCTTT.

This clonotype was counted only a few times. The chain has TRBV18 and TRBJ2-1; D is perhaps TRBD2 (5 bases). Germline V gene data show CDR1 as KGHSH and CDR2 as LQKENI. The CDR3 extends over 14 amino acids. V was pared by 2 bases and J by 0 bases, with 5 bases between. The CDR3 here is CASSPGSSYNEQFF. CDR3 sequence (DNA): TGTGCCAGCTCACCAGGGAGCTCCTACAATGAGCAGTTCTTC.

The rearrangement links TRBV28 to TRBJ2-7; D is ambiguous. This CDR3 has 16 residues. Germline V lookup: CDR1 MDHEN, CDR2 SYDVKM. V lost 6 bases and J lost 0, with 18 bases in between. The CDR3, as DNA: TGTGCCAGCAGCCTAGGGCCACACAGATTCTCCTACGAGCAGTACTTC. It is translated as CASSLGPHRFSYEQYF.

This clonotype showed up just a few times. V usage is TRBV28 and J usage is TRBJ1-1; maybe TRBD1 (6 bases). The germline V gene encodes CDR1 MDHEN and CDR2 SYDVKM. V was clipped by 6 bases and J by 2 bases, with 16 bases between them. The CDR3 sequence is 15 residues long. CDR3 in DNA: TGTGCCAGCAGCCAAAGAACAGGGCCCAACACTGAAGCTTTCTTT. It codes for CASSQRTGPNTEAFF.

This clonotype was seen ten or more times. This sequence joins TRBV9 and TRBJ2-7, with TRBD2 matching over 8 bases. The V gene's germline CDR1 is SGDLS and CDR2 YYNGEE. There are 13 residues in the CDR3. Trimming at V came to 1 base and at J to 7 bases, leaving 4 bases not matched to a gene. CDR3 region: CASSVKSGREQYF. In DNA, the CDR3 is TGTGCCAGCAGCGTAAAAAGCGGGAGAGAGCAGTACTTC.

There are a few counts of this clonotype. The chain combines TRBV28 with TRBJ1-6; a weak D match, TRBD1 (5 bases). The CDR3 length is 14 residues. Trimming took off 2 bases at V and 15 bases at J, with 17 bases between the two ends. Germline-derived CDR1 and CDR2 are MDHEN and SYDVKM. DNA of the CDR3: TGTGCCAGCAGTTTAGAAGGACAAGGCATTATCCTCCACTTT. Its translation: CASSLEGQGIILHF.

This clonotype was seen a handful of times. The V and J genes are TRBV20-1 and TRBJ1-6; D possibly corresponds to TRBD1 (5 bases). V was trimmed by 0 bases and J by 10 bases, leaving 13 bases between them. In germline, CDR1 is DFQATT, CDR2 SNEGSKA (reference sequence). This CDR3 region has 14 residues. In DNA, the CDR3 is TGCAGTGCTAGAGATAGACAGCCGAAGTCACCCCTCCACTTT. Protein product: CSARDRQPKSPLHF.

This clonotype was found a few times. The chain employs TRBV7-8 and TRBJ2-6, with a weak D call TRBD1 (5 bases). V was clipped by 5 bases and J by 3 bases, with 35 bases between them. Germline CDR1 SGHVS, CDR2 FQNEAQ. This CDR3 comprises 23 residues. CDR3 loop: CASSVSLEEKKTLWGLGANVLTF. CDR3 coding DNA: TGTGCCAGCAGCGTTAGCTTAGAGGAGAAGAAGACGCTCTGGGGCCTTGGGGCCAACGTCCTGACTTTC.

V is TRBV19 and J is TRBJ1-5; no clear D gene. CDR1 is LNHDA, CDR2 SQIVND, per germline (reference sequence). CDR3 length: 13 amino acids. Trimming removed 4 bases at V and 3 bases at J, with 7 bases between. The chain's CDR3 is CASSTQFNQPQHF. The CDR3 nucleotides are TGTGCCAGTAGTACACAGTTCAATCAGCCCCAGCATTTT.